This section outlines one T cell receptor (beta chain) sequence together with its context. This specimen comes from a study of cytomegalovirus exposure and HLA in healthy donors. Primers: 60 Vbeta forward and 13 Jbeta reverse. Sequencing was performed with immunoSEQ multiplex PCR; in TCRdb, only in-frame clones are kept and a portion is missing. The table lists 90,000 to 120,000 clones, over 75% of them singletons. This receptor was identified in a man between 60 and 70 years old in good health and CMV-seropositive. Material: PBMCs.

The CDR3 spells CASSIDRGHVTEKLFF. As DNA, the CDR3 is TGTGCCAGTAGTATCGACAGGGGTCACGTGACCGAAAAACTGTTTTTT. The J gene is TRBJ1-4, the V gene TRBV19, with 8 bases that match TRBD1. CDR1 and CDR2 (germline): LNHDA, SQIVND (reference sequence). The CDR3 extends over 16 amino acids. Trimming cost V 3 bases and J 8 bases; bases outside gene matches: 11.